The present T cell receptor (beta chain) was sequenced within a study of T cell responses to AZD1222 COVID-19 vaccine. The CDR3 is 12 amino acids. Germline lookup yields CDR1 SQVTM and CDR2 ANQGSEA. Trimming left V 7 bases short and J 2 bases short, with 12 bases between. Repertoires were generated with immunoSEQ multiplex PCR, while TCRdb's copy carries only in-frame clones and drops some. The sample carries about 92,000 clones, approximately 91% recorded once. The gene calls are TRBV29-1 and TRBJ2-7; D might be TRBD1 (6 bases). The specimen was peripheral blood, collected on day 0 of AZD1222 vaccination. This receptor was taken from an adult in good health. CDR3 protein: CSAARTAYEQYF. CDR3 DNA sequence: TGCAGCGCCGCCCGGACAGCCTACGAGCAGTACTTC.